The 25 T cell receptor beta chains in this list originate from one sample, sequenced in a study of neoadjuvant anti-PD-1 for oral cavity cancer. The assay was immunoSEQ multiplex PCR, and TCRdb's table has in-frame clones only and misses some. This table holds 75,000 to 100,000 clones, 84% found once. The material was PBMCs, obtained before nivolumab (anti-PD-1) treatment. The receptors come from a person aged 35-80 years with oral cavity squamous cell carcinoma.

This chain uses TRBV5-1 with TRBJ2-7, with 8 bases lining up with TRBD1. The CDR3 sequence is 14 residues long. Per the germline V gene, CDR1 is SGHRS and CDR2 is YFSETQ. V lost 4 bases and J lost 6; bases outside the gene matches: 9. CDR3 loop: CASSPGTGMFEQYF. The DNA of the CDR3 is TGCGCCAGCAGCCCGGGGACAGGCATGTTCGAGCAGTACTTC.

This clone turned up a few times. The V gene is TRBV6-6, the J gene TRBJ2-7, with TRBD1 as a possible D gene (6 bases). This CDR3 has 15 residues. V was trimmed by 6 bases and J by 0 bases, leaving 15 bases between them. Germline-derived CDR1 and CDR2 are MNHNY and SVGAGI (reference sequence). CDR3 nucleotide sequence: TGTGCCAGCAGACTACGACAGGCAAGCTCCTACGAGCAGTACTTC. Translation: CASRLRQASSYEQYF.

This chain links TRBV2 with TRBJ1-2; D gene ambiguous. This CDR3 region has 13 residues. Germline V gene data show CDR1 as SNHLY and CDR2 as FYNNEI. With 1 base removed from V and 8 bases from J, the gap between germline ends came to 11 bases. The CDR3 loop is CASSEDGPGGYTF. As DNA, the CDR3 is TGTGCCAGCAGTGAAGATGGGCCGGGAGGCTACACCTTC.

The rearrangement links TRBV6-5 to TRBJ2-7; 9 positions match TRBD2. Germline V lookup: CDR1 MNHEY, CDR2 SVGAGI. The junction had 11 bases not matched to a gene; V was cut back by 7 bases and J by 4 bases. The CDR3 is 15 amino acids. The CDR3 DNA reads as TGTGCCAGCACCGAGTCCGAGAGCGGGAGGTACGAGCAGTACTTC. It is translated as CASTESESGRYEQYF.

This chain connects TRBV29-1 to TRBJ2-7; no clear D. The length of the CDR3 is 12 residues. Germline-derived CDR1 and CDR2 are SQVTM and ANQGSEA. Between the trimmed V and J ends, which lost 6 bases and 2 bases, there was a span of 11 bases. CDR3 nucleotide sequence: TGCAGCGTGGGCAGGATCACCTACGAGCAGTACTTC. It yields the protein CSVGRITYEQYF.

J is TRBJ2-6 and V is TRBV7-6; D gene unclear. V lost 4 bases and J 0 bases, leaving 10 bases between the germline ends. This CDR3 is 16 amino acids long. Germline V CDR1 and CDR2: SGHVS, FNYEAQ. The CDR3 DNA sequence: TGTGCCAGCAGCTCCCTAAGTTCCTCTGGGGCCAACGTCCTGACTTTC. Encoded protein: CASSSLSSSGANVLTF.

The rearrangement joins TRBV15 to TRBJ1-1, with TRBD1 matching over 8 bases. Trimming removed 2 bases from V and 8 bases from J; junction bases left unmatched: 13. Per germline, CDR1 LNHNV and CDR2 YYDKDF (reference sequence). CDR3 length equals 16 residues. In DNA, the CDR3 is TGTGCCACCAGCAGACGGACAGGGAATAGGAGTCGCGAAGCTTTCTTT. The encoded protein is CATSRRTGNRSREAFF.

The chain uses TRBV6-5 and TRBJ1-2; tentatively, D is TRBD1 (5 bases). The germline V gene encodes CDR1 MNHEY and CDR2 SVGAGI. The CDR3 sequence is 13 residues long. V lost 0 bases and J 4 bases, leaving 6 bases between the germline ends. The CDR3, as DNA: TGTGCCAGCAGTTACTCCGGGGGCTATGGCTACACCTTC. Its protein is CASSYSGGYGYTF.

The chain couples TRBV9 to TRBJ2-7; tentatively, D is TRBD1 or TRBD2 (6 bases each). The CDR3 spans 14 residues. The V gene's germline CDR1 is SGDLS and CDR2 YYNGEE. V was cut by 0 bases and J by 4 bases, with 11 bases left in between. The CDR3 region is CASSVGGAGYEQYF. The CDR3 coding sequence is TGTGCCAGCAGCGTAGGGGGGGCTGGTTACGAGCAGTACTTC.

The chain couples TRBV15 to TRBJ2-5, with TRBD2 matching 8 bases. The CDR3 runs 15 residues. The V and J ends lost 0 bases and 4 bases, in that order; junction bases with no gene match: 4. The germline CDR1 and CDR2 sequences are LNHNV and YYDKDF (reference sequence). CDR3 bases: TGTGCCACCAGCAGAGATCAGGGACTAGGAGAGACCCAGTACTTC. Protein: CATSRDQGLGETQYF.

This sequence joins TRBV4-1 and TRBJ2-1; TRBD2 matches at 10 bases. CDR3 size: 16 residues. Trimming removed 0 bases from V and 8 bases from J; junction bases left unmatched: 7. CDR1 is MGHRA, CDR2 YSYEKL, per germline. As DNA, the CDR3 is TGCGCCAGCAGCCAAGACCCTAGCGGGAGTAAAGATGAGCAGTTCTTC. Its protein is CASSQDPSGSKDEQFF.

This chain joins TRBV7-9 and TRBJ2-5, with D possibly being TRBD1 (6 bases). Trimming shortened V by 7 bases and J by 1 base, and 13 bases separated the two germline ends. This CDR3 comprises 14 residues. CDR1 is SEHNR, CDR2 FQNEAQ, per germline (reference sequence). The CDR3 region is CASTLGALQETQYF. The CDR3 coding sequence is TGTGCCAGCACCTTGGGGGCCCTCCAAGAGACCCAGTACTTC.

The V call is TRBV10-3, the J call TRBJ2-7; tentative D call: TRBD2 (6 bases). The CDR3 contains 12 residues. V was cut by 2 bases and J by 6 bases, with 8 bases left in between. In germline, CDR1 is ENHRY, CDR2 SYGVKD. CDR3 sequence reads: CAISEGSGEQYF. The CDR3 nucleotides read TGTGCCATCAGTGAGGGTAGCGGCGAGCAGTACTTC.

V gene TRBV2 combines with J gene TRBJ1-2; D unclear. V lost 1 base, J lost 4 bases, and 10 bases lay in between. This CDR3 spans 14 amino acids. Germline loops: CDR1 SNHLY, CDR2 FYNNEI. This CDR3 reads CASSEEASFYGYTF. The CDR3 DNA reads TGTGCCAGCAGTGAAGAGGCCAGCTTCTATGGCTACACCTTC.

The gene calls are TRBV5-1 and TRBJ1-5; D may be TRBD1 (6 bases). The V end lost 3 bases, the J end lost 0 bases, and 10 bases lay between the germline ends. The germline gives CDR1 SGHRS, CDR2 YFSETQ. CDR3 length: 15 residues. DNA for the CDR3: TGCGCCAGCAGCTGGGGGGCGGATAGCAATCAGCCCCAGCATTTT. Residues: CASSWGADSNQPQHF.

This chain uses TRBV25-1 with TRBJ2-1, with TRBD2 matching over 8 bases. The V gene's germline CDR1 is MGHDK and CDR2 SYGVNS. V gave up 8 bases and J gave up 0 bases; unmatched junction bases: 9. There are 16 residues in the CDR3. The CDR3 DNA is TGTGCCAGCGCCAGTTCTAGCGGGCGCTCCTACAATGAGCAGTTCTTC. Translation: CASASSSGRSYNEQFF.

This clone appeared once. The chain uses TRBV25-1 and TRBJ2-5; no clear D gene. Trimming pared 3 bases from V and 0 bases from J, leaving 11 bases between. The germline gives CDR1 MGHDK, CDR2 SYGVNS. The CDR3 has 15 residues. The CDR3 loop reads CASSDPRLNQETQYF. The CDR3 nucleotides are TGTGCCAGCAGTGATCCAAGGCTAAACCAAGAGACCCAGTACTTC.

This sequence joins TRBV11-2 and TRBJ1-4, with D hard to call. The V end was cut by 5 bases, the J end by 8 bases, with 12 bases between. CDR3 length: 13 amino acids. From germline, CDR1 is SGHAT and CDR2 FQNNGV. CDR3 loop: CASSLGNSEKLFF. CDR3 coding DNA: TGTGCCAGCAGCCTGGGTAACAGCGAAAAACTGTTTTTT. Variable domain in full (rest from reference TRBV11-2 and TRBJ1-4): EAGVAQSPRYKIIEKRQSVAFWCNPISGHATLYWYQQILGQGPKLLIQFQNNGVVDDSQLPKDRFSAERLKGVDSTLKIQPAKLEDSAVYLCASSLGNSEKLFFGSGTQLSVL.

The CDR3 region has the DNA TGCGCCAGCAGCTTGGCCGGCGGGAGGGCCGAGGAGACCCAGTACTTC. It codes for CASSLAGGRAEETQYF. This chain connects TRBV5-1 to TRBJ2-5; 9 positions agree with TRBD2. Trimming removed 0 bases from V and 5 bases from J; junction bases left unmatched: 8. The CDR3 totals 16 residues. Germline V gene lookup returns CDR1 SGHRS and CDR2 YFSETQ.

The chain carries TRBV5-4 and TRBJ2-7; 9 positions match TRBD2. V gave up 0 bases and J gave up 7 bases; unmatched junction bases: 11. The CDR3 runs to 16 residues. The germline CDR1 and CDR2 sequences are SGHNT and YYREEE (reference sequence). CDR3 residues: CASSLGLAATNGEQYF. DNA of the CDR3: TGTGCCAGCAGCTTGGGACTAGCGGCCACCAACGGGGAGCAGTACTTC.

The chain recombines TRBV10-3 with TRBJ1-1; D may be TRBD1 (5 bases). The length of the CDR3 is 15 residues. Per germline, CDR1 ENHRY and CDR2 SYGVKD. Deletions cut 2 bases from V and 11 bases from J, with 21 bases between. The CDR3 spells CAISEPGQLLHVAFF. The CDR3 DNA is TGTGCCATCAGTGAGCCCGGACAACTTCTTCACGTCGCTTTCTTT.

V usage is TRBV6-1 and J usage is TRBJ2-3; D is ambiguous. Germline CDR1 is MNHNS and CDR2 is SASEGT. CDR3 size: 16 residues. Trimming pared 1 base from V and 1 base from J, leaving 12 bases between. The CDR3 sequence: CASSEEARHGTDTQYF. The CDR3 nucleotides read TGTGCCAGCAGTGAAGAAGCGAGGCACGGCACAGATACGCAGTATTTT.

The J gene is TRBJ2-7, the V gene TRBV2; TRBD2 matches 8 bases. CDR3 size: 13 residues. J lost 6 bases, V lost 5 bases, and 6 bases had no gene match. In germline, CDR1 is SNHLY, CDR2 FYNNEI. The DNA for the CDR3 is TGTGCCAGCAGTCCCGGACTAGCTTCCGAGCAGTACTTC. It is translated as CASSPGLASEQYF.

The rearrangement uses TRBV19 and TRBJ1-5; a weak D match, TRBD1 (5 bases). The CDR3 contains 18 residues. The V end was cut by 3 bases, the J end by 0 bases, with 18 bases between. Per germline, CDR1 LNHDA and CDR2 SQIVND (reference sequence). The CDR3, as DNA: TGTGCCAGTAGTATTCTTGGGGGGGACCGATATAGCAATCAGCCCCAGCATTTT. Translation: CASSILGGDRYSNQPQHF. Looking up the rest from reference TRBV19 and TRBJ1-5 gives the full variable domain: DGGITQSPKYLFRKEGQNVTLSCEQNLNHDAMYWYRQDPGQGLRLIYYSQIVNDFQKGDIAEGYSVSREKKESFPLTVTSAQKNPTAFYLCASSILGGDRYSNQPQHFGDGTRLSIL.

The chain employs TRBV10-2 and TRBJ2-1; 10 bases map to TRBD2. Unmatched junction bases numbered 4, after V lost 7 bases and J lost 7 bases. Germline loops: CDR1 WSHSY, CDR2 SAAADI. The CDR3 sequence is 13 residues long. The CDR3 nucleotides read TGCGCCAGCAAGGGAGCGGGAGGGAATGAGCAGTTCTTC. This sequence encodes CASKGAGGNEQFF.